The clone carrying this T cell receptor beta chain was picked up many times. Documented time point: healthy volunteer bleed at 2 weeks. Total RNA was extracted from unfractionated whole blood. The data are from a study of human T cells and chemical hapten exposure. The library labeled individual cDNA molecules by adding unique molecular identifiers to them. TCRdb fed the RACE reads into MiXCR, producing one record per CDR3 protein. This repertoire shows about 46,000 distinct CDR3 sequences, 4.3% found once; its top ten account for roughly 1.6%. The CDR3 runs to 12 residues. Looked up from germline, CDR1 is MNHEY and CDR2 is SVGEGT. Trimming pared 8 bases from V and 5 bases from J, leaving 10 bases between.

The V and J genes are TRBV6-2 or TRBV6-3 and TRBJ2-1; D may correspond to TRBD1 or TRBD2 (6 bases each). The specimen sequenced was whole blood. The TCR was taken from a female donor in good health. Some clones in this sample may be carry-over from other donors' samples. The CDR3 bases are TGTGCCAGCGGGGGGCGGGACAATGAGCAGTTCTTC. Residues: CASGGRDNEQFF.